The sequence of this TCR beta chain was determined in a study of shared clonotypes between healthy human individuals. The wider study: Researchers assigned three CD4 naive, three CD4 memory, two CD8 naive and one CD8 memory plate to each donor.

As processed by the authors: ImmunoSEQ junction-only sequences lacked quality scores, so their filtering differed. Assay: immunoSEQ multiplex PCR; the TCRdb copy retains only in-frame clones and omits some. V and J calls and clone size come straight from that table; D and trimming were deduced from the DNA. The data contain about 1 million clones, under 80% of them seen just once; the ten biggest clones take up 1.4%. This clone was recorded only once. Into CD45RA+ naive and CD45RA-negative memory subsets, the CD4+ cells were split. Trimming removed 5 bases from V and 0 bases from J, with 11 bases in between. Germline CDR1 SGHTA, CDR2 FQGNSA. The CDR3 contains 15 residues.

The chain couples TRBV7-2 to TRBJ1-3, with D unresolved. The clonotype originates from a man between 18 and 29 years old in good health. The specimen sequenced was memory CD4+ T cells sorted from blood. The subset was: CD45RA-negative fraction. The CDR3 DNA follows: TGTGCCAGCAGCCAACTTTACAGCTCTGGAAACACCATATATTTT. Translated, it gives CASSQLYSSGNTIYF.